This T cell receptor beta chain derives from a study of type 1 regulatory T cells. Study overall: This in vitro CD4 product, T-allo10, is enriched for Tr1 cells and alloantigen-specific.

The trim removed 8 bases at V and 5 bases at J, leaving 8 bases unmatched. Germline assignment: CDR1 KGHSH and CDR2 LQKENI. The CDR3 spans 13 residues. In TCRdb, the reads were re-called with MiXCR into one record per CDR3 protein. The table records under 30,000 distinct CDR3 sequences, about half of them present only once. This clonotype was counted a few times. The antigen remains unidentified. The gene calls are TRBV18 and TRBJ1-2; TRBD1 agrees at 7 bases. The clonotype comes from a human donor in good health. The sequencing sample was made of cultured T cells, either the whole culture or a sorted T cell fraction (not recorded which). The CDR3 DNA follows: TGTGCCAGCACTTCTTCCAGGGGGTATGGCTACACCTTC. Its translation is CASTSSRGYGYTF.